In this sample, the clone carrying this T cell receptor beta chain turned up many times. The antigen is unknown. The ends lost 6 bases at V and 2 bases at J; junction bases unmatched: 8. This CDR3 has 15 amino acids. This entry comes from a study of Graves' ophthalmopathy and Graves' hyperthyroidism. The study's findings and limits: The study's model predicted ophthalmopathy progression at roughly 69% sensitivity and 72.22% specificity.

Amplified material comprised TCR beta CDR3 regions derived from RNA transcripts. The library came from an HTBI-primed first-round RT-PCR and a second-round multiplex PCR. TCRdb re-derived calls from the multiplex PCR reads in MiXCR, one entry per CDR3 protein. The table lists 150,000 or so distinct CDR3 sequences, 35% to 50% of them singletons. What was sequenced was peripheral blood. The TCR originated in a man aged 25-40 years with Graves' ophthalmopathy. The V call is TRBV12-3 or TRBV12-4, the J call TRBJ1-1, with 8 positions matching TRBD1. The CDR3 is CASSLGTGTNTEAFF. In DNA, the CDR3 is TGTGCCAGCAGCCTGGGGACAGGTACCAACACTGAAGCTTTCTTT.